What follows are 32 T cell receptor beta chains derived from one specimen sequenced in a study of blood T cell repertoires in COVID-19. TCRdb's copy holds only in-frame clones and misses some; the assay was immunoSEQ multiplex PCR. The sample holds about 180,000 clones, just over 85% seen once. What was sequenced was PBMCs or T cells enriched from blood (not recorded which). These receptors all come from a woman under 30 who had recovered from COVID-19.

V gene TRBV30 combines with J gene TRBJ1-4; D remains ambiguous. Germline CDR1 and CDR2: GTSNPN and SVGIG (reference sequence). CDR3 length: 12 amino acids. With 1 base removed from V and 9 bases from J, the gap between germline ends came to 9 bases. The CDR3 region is CAWSAPFQKLFF. In DNA form, the CDR3 reads TGTGCCTGGAGTGCCCCGTTTCAAAAACTGTTTTTT.

The V call is TRBV4-1, the J call TRBJ2-7; 8 nucleotides align to TRBD2. The CDR3 totals 15 residues. V lost 6 bases, J lost 0 bases, and 7 bases stayed unmatched. Germline V gene sequence: CDR1 MGHRA, CDR2 YSYEKL. In nucleotides, the CDR3 is TGCGCCAGCAGTCTTACTAGCGGCTACTCCTACGAGCAGTACTTC. It encodes CASSLTSGYSYEQYF.

The sample holds one count of this clone. This rearrangement joins TRBV9 to TRBJ1-2; 11 positions match TRBD1. This CDR3 spans 15 amino acids. The V segment lost 4 bases and the J segment 7 bases; nucleotides outside the gene matches: 9. The V gene's germline CDR1 is SGDLS and CDR2 YYNGEE. CDR3 in amino acids: CASSYGTGGELGYTF. Here the CDR3 DNA reads TGTGCCAGCAGCTATGGGACAGGGGGTGAGCTTGGCTACACCTTC.

V is TRBV5-1 and J is TRBJ1-2; 9 nucleotides agree with TRBD1. Unmatched junction bases numbered 6, after V lost 2 bases and J lost 4 bases. From germline, CDR1 is SGHRS and CDR2 YFSETQ. The CDR3 extends over 15 amino acids. CDR3 amino acids: CASSFGDRELYGYTF. The DNA for the CDR3 is TGCGCCAGCAGCTTTGGGGACAGGGAACTCTATGGCTACACCTTC.

The rearrangement joins TRBV10-2 to TRBJ1-1; TRBD1 might be the D (6 bases). The CDR3 runs 15 residues. V was cut by 6 bases and J by 1 base, with 15 bases left in between. Per the germline V gene, CDR1 is WSHSY and CDR2 is SAAADI. The chain's CDR3 is CASSQQGIANTEAFF. CDR3 nucleotide sequence: TGCGCCAGCAGCCAACAGGGTATTGCGAACACTGAAGCTTTCTTT.

The rearrangement joins TRBV6-1 to TRBJ1-6; D is ambiguous. Germline CDR1 and CDR2: MNHNS and SASEGT. V was pared by 2 bases and J by 9 bases, with 8 bases between. The CDR3 covers 13 residues. The CDR3 coding sequence is TGTGCCAGCAGTGAACTAGGAGGTTCACCCCTCCACTTT. This gives the protein CASSELGGSPLHF.

This chain connects TRBV29-1 to TRBJ2-6, with TRBD1 identical over 11 bases. V shed 2 bases and J 2 bases; nucleotides not matched to a gene: 5. Germline V CDR1 and CDR2: SQVTM, ANQGSEA. The CDR3 extends over 17 amino acids. The CDR3 is CSVEYWDRGAGANVLTF. The CDR3 DNA follows: TGCAGCGTTGAATATTGGGACAGGGGGGCTGGGGCCAACGTCCTGACTTTC.

The gene calls are TRBV4-1 and TRBJ2-7; D might be TRBD1 (6 bases). V was trimmed by 4 bases and J by 2 bases, leaving 18 bases between them. The CDR3 extends over 16 amino acids. Germline loops: CDR1 MGHRA, CDR2 YSYEKL. CDR3 sequence: CASSLQVQQGPYEQYF. CDR3 nucleotides: TGCGCCAGCAGCCTCCAAGTTCAACAGGGTCCCTACGAGCAGTACTTC.

This CDR3 reads CASSGGQYGYTF. CDR3 DNA sequence: TGTGCCAGCAGTGGTGGACAGTATGGCTACACCTTC. V and J are TRBV2 and TRBJ1-2; tentatively, D is TRBD1 (6 bases). V lost 4 bases and J lost 5, with 8 bases in between. Germline assignment: CDR1 SNHLY and CDR2 FYNNEI. CDR3 length equals 12 residues.

The chain carries TRBV7-2 and TRBJ2-5; D is undetermined. This CDR3 has 14 residues. The germline CDR1 and CDR2 sequences are SGHTA and FQGNSA. The ends were cut back, 4 bases at V and 1 base at J, with 10 bases in the middle. In DNA form, the CDR3 reads TGTGCCAGCAGCTCTTCAGGTCCCCAAGAGACCCAGTACTTC. Encoded protein: CASSSSGPQETQYF.

The chain is built from TRBV2 and TRBJ2-1, with a tentative D call TRBD2 (6 bases). Germline V CDR1 and CDR2: SNHLY, FYNNEI. Trimming shortened V by 4 bases and J by 0 bases, and 10 bases separated the two germline ends. This CDR3 comprises 15 residues. The CDR3 DNA reads as TGTGCCAGCAGTGCTACTAGCTACTCCTACAATGAGCAGTTCTTC. Translated, it gives CASSATSYSYNEQFF.

The chain has TRBV10-2 and TRBJ2-1; 10 nucleotides match TRBD1. Germline loops: CDR1 WSHSY, CDR2 SAAADI. Trimming cost V 3 bases and J 7 bases; bases outside gene matches: 9. The CDR3 consists of 16 residues. Written as DNA, the CDR3 is TGCGCCAGCAGTGAATTCCCGGGACAGGGGAGGAATGAGCAGTTCTTC. The encoded protein is CASSEFPGQGRNEQFF.

The genes are TRBV3-1 (or the pseudogene TRBV3-2) and TRBJ2-2; 11 nucleotides align to TRBD2. The CDR3 sequence is 16 residues long. The V segment lost 4 bases and the J segment 6 bases; nucleotides outside the gene matches: 7. Germline V gene sequence: CDR1 LGHDT, CDR2 YNNKEL (reference sequence). The CDR3 DNA is TGTGCCAGCAGCCCTCGACTAGCGGGGACTTCCGGGGAGCTGTTTTTT. It specifies CASSPRLAGTSGELFF.

The rearrangement joins TRBV5-8 to TRBJ2-5; 13 bases line up with TRBD2. The CDR3 contains 19 residues. CDR1 and CDR2 (germline): SGHTS, YDEGEE. Trimming removed 3 bases from V and 0 bases from J; junction bases left unmatched: 11. The CDR3 is CASSWGRLAGGPNQETQYF. As DNA, the CDR3 is TGTGCCAGCAGCTGGGGACGACTAGCGGGGGGCCCTAACCAAGAGACCCAGTACTTC.

The chain employs TRBV18 and TRBJ2-3; D ambiguous. Looked up from germline, CDR1 is KGHSH and CDR2 is LQKENI. The CDR3 totals 13 residues. Trimming took off 2 bases at V and 0 bases at J, with 3 bases between the two ends. Here the CDR3 DNA reads TGTGCCAGCTCACCAGGCAGCACAGATACGCAGTATTTT. It yields the protein CASSPGSTDTQYF.

The chain couples TRBV10-2 to TRBJ2-1; 9 bases match TRBD2. The CDR3 is 16 amino acids. Germline V gives CDR1 WSHSY, CDR2 SAAADI. V gave up 0 bases and J gave up 7 bases; unmatched junction bases: 7. CDR3 region: CASSESWGGGGNEQFF. In DNA, the CDR3 is TGCGCCAGCAGTGAGTCGTGGGGCGGGGGGGGAAATGAGCAGTTCTTC.

The chain uses TRBV10-1 and TRBJ2-5; TRBD2 might be the D (5 bases). The CDR3 runs 14 residues. CDR1 is WNHNN, CDR2 SYGVQD, per germline (reference sequence). V was clipped by 9 bases and J by 2 bases, with 16 bases between them. The CDR3 nucleotides read TGCGCCAGTTCCGAATCGGACTTTCAAGAGACCCAGTACTTC. This codes for CASSESDFQETQYF.

The V and J genes are TRBV9 and TRBJ2-2, with TRBD2 matching over 15 bases. With V trimmed by 3 bases and J by 4 bases, 10 bases remained unmatched. The CDR3 length is 19 residues. In germline, CDR1 is SGDLS, CDR2 YYNGEE. The CDR3 DNA reads TGTGCCAGCAGCGACCCGGGACTAGCGGGAGGATATGGCACCGGGGAGCTGTTTTTT. Amino acids: CASSDPGLAGGYGTGELFF. The full variable domain, its missing parts supplied by reference TRBV9 and TRBJ2-2, is DSGVTQTPKHLITATGQRVTLRCSPRSGDLSVYWYQQSLDQGLQFLIQYYNGEERAKGNILERFSAQQFPDLHSELNLSSLELGDSALYFCASSDPGLAGGYGTGELFFGEGSRLTVL.

This clone was counted only a few times. The chain is built from TRBV5-3 and TRBJ1-6; 10 bases match TRBD1. TRBV5-3 qualifies as an ORF whose function is uncertain. V lost 7 bases, J lost 7 bases, and 8 bases stayed unmatched. The CDR3 contains 15 residues. The CDR3 reads CARELGTGVNSPLHF. CDR3 DNA sequence: TGTGCCAGAGAACTCGGGACAGGGGTAAATTCACCCCTCCACTTT.

The chain recombines TRBV6-2 or TRBV6-3 with TRBJ1-3, with 9 bases matching TRBD1. In germline, CDR1 is MNHEY, CDR2 SVGEGT. The trim removed 2 bases at V and 7 bases at J, leaving 0 bases unmatched. The CDR3 covers 13 residues. CDR3 amino acids: CASSYGTGNTIYF. The CDR3 region has the DNA TGTGCCAGCAGTTACGGGACAGGGAACACCATATATTTT.

The DNA for the CDR3 is TGTGCCAGCACCCCCGGGATAGCCTATGGCTACACCTTC. As protein: CASTPGIAYGYTF. V and J are TRBV27 and TRBJ1-2; D gene uncertain. Germline V lookup: CDR1 MNHEY, CDR2 SMNVEV (reference sequence). The CDR3 has 13 amino acids. V was clipped by 7 bases and J by 4 bases, with 13 bases between them.

The gene calls are TRBV2 and TRBJ2-1, with TRBD2 matching 12 bases. The CDR3 is 15 residues long. Germline V lookup: CDR1 SNHLY, CDR2 FYNNEI. Unmatched junction bases numbered 10, after V lost 8 bases and J lost 8 bases. CDR3 bases: TGTGCCAGCGGGGGGACTAGCGGGCTTCTGGATGAGCAGTTCTTC. Amino acids: CASGGTSGLLDEQFF.

The chain uses TRBV19 and TRBJ1-2, with D possibly matching TRBD1 (6 bases). There are 14 residues in the CDR3. V was pared by 6 bases and J by 6 bases, with 17 bases between. Germline CDR1 is LNHDA and CDR2 is SQIVND (reference sequence). The CDR3 coding sequence is TGTGCCAGTAGGATAATAGGGGGAATTGATGGCTACACCTTC. Protein: CASRIIGGIDGYTF. Drawing the rest from reference TRBV19 and TRBJ1-2, the complete variable domain is DGGITQSPKYLFRKEGQNVTLSCEQNLNHDAMYWYRQDPGQGLRLIYYSQIVNDFQKGDIAEGYSVSREKKESFPLTVTSAQKNPTAFYLCASRIIGGIDGYTFGSGTRLTVV.

The chain recombines TRBV28 with TRBJ2-1; TRBD2 might be the D (6 bases). The ends were cut back, 5 bases at V and 10 bases at J, with 18 bases in the middle. The CDR3 has 14 amino acids. CDR1 is MDHEN, CDR2 SYDVKM, per germline. Here the CDR3 reads CASSRRALSGEQFF. CDR3 in DNA: TGTGCCAGCAGTCGGAGGGCCTTAAGCGGAGAGCAGTTCTTC. Full variable domain (rest looked up from reference TRBV28 and TRBJ2-1): DVKVTQSSRYLVKRTGEKVFLECVQDMDHENMFWYRQDPGLGLRLIYFSYDVKMKEKGDIPEGYSVSREKKERFSLILESASTNQTSMYLCASSRRALSGEQFFGPGTRLTVL.

The gene calls are TRBV20-1 and TRBJ2-1, with TRBD2 matching 13 bases. V gave up 3 bases and J gave up 8 bases; unmatched junction bases: 10. Per the germline V gene, CDR1 is DFQATT and CDR2 is SNEGSKA (reference sequence). There are 16 residues in the CDR3. CDR3 coding DNA: TGCAGTGCTAGTTCGGGACTAGCGGGGTCTGGGGATGAGCAGTTCTTC. Protein product: CSASSGLAGSGDEQFF.

The V gene is TRBV11-2, the J gene TRBJ2-3; 9 nucleotides align to TRBD2. This CDR3 region has 16 residues. Germline lookup yields CDR1 SGHAT and CDR2 FQNNGV. Trimming cost V 2 bases and J 7 bases; bases outside gene matches: 10. In DNA, the CDR3 is TGTGCCAGCAGCTTACGCCGGCGGGAGGGCCCGAATACGCAGTATTTT. It translates to CASSLRRREGPNTQYF.

The sample holds one count of this clone. The chain has TRBV30 and TRBJ1-6, with 9 bases that match TRBD1. The CDR3 length is 16 residues. Germline V lookup: CDR1 GTSNPN, CDR2 SVGIG (reference sequence). J was trimmed by 8 bases and V by 1 base; bases with no gene match: 9. For the CDR3, the DNA is TGTGCCTGGAGTGCGGGGAGGGGACAGGGAGATTCACCCCTCCACTTT. Protein product: CAWSAGRGQGDSPLHF.

The chain joins TRBV19 to TRBJ2-3; no clear D gene. The CDR3 runs to 14 residues. V gave up 9 bases and J gave up 4 bases, with 17 bases separating them. The germline CDR1 and CDR2 sequences are LNHDA and SQIVND (reference sequence). CDR3: CASKPVTGADTQYF. CDR3 nucleotide sequence: TGTGCCAGCAAACCGGTCACCGGAGCAGATACGCAGTATTTT.

CDR3 nucleotide sequence: TGTGCCTGGAGTGTACCAGGAAGCTCCTATAATTCACCCCTCCACTTT. Amino acid sequence: CAWSVPGSSYNSPLHF. The chain recombines TRBV30 with TRBJ1-6; D not certain. Germline CDR1 reads GTSNPN; CDR2 reads SVGIG (reference sequence). CDR3 length equals 16 residues. V lost 0 bases and J 0 bases, leaving 9 bases between the germline ends.

V and J are TRBV2 and TRBJ1-1; TRBD1 matches at 8 bases. CDR1 SNHLY and CDR2 FYNNEI come from the germline V gene. The CDR3 has 15 residues. V was pared by 7 bases and J by 7 bases, with 14 bases of the junction left unmatched. The CDR3 DNA follows: TGTGCCAGCAAGGGATTACAGGGGGATCTATATGAAGCTTTCTTT. As protein: CASKGLQGDLYEAFF.

The chain carries TRBV2 and TRBJ1-1, with 9 bases fitting TRBD1. CDR1 and CDR2 (germline): SNHLY, FYNNEI. The CDR3 runs 16 residues. V shed 8 bases and J 0 bases; nucleotides not matched to a gene: 10. The CDR3 DNA is TGTGCCAGCGTACAGGGGGCGCGCCCCATGAACACTGAAGCTTTCTTT. It is translated as CASVQGARPMNTEAFF.

The chain carries TRBV7-2 and TRBJ1-4, with TRBD1 as a possible D gene (6 bases). Germline CDR1 SGHTA, CDR2 FQGNSA. The length of the CDR3 is 15 residues. Trimming pared 5 bases from V and 8 bases from J, leaving 18 bases between. The CDR3 nucleotides are TGTGCCAGCAGCCCCGGCCCAGGGGAGAAGGAAAAACTGTTTTTT. Residues: CASSPGPGEKEKLFF.